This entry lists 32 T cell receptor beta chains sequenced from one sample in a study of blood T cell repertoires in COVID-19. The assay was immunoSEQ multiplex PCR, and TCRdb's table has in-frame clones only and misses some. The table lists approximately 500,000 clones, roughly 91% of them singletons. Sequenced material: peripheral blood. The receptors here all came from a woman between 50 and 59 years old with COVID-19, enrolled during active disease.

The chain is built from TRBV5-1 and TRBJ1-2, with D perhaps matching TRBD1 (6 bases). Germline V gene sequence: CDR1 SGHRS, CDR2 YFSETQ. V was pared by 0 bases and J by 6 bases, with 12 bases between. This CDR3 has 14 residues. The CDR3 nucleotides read TGCGCCAGCAGCTTGGGCAGGGGTTCGGATGGCTACACCTTC. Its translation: CASSLGRGSDGYTF.

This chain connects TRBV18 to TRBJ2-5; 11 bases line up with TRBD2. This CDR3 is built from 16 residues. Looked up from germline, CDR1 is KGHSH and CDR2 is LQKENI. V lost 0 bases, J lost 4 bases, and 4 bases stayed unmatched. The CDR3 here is CASSPPGLAEVETQYF. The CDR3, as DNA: TGTGCCAGCTCACCACCGGGACTAGCGGAGGTAGAGACCCAGTACTTC.

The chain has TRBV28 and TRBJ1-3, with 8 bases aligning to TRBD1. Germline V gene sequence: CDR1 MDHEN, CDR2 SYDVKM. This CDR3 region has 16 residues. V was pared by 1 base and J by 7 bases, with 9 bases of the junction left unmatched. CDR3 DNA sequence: TGTGCCAGCAGTTTATCCAGGGGGCTTTCTATCAACACCATATATTTT. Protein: CASSLSRGLSINTIYF.

The CDR3: CASTGQGSGYTF. The CDR3 bases are TGTGCCAGCACAGGACAGGGATCCGGCTACACCTTC. The rearrangement links TRBV6-5 to TRBJ1-2; 8 positions agree with TRBD1. CDR1 and CDR2 from the germline V gene are MNHEY and SVGAGI. The CDR3 has 12 residues. The V segment lost 7 bases and the J segment 8 bases; nucleotides outside the gene matches: 6.

The CDR3 loop is CASKQNSYEQYF. The CDR3 DNA is TGTGCCAGCAAGCAGAACAGCTACGAGCAGTACTTC. V gene TRBV6-5 combines with J gene TRBJ2-7; D call uncertain. CDR3 size: 12 residues. CDR1 and CDR2 (germline): MNHEY, SVGAGI. V was pared by 7 bases and J by 3 bases, with 10 bases between.

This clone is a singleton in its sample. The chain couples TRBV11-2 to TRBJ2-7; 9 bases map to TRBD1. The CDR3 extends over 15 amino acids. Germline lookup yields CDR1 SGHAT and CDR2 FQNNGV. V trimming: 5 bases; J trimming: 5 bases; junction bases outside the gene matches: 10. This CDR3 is CASSPNRGLGNEQYF. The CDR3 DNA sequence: TGTGCCAGCAGCCCAAACAGGGGGCTCGGGAACGAGCAGTACTTC.

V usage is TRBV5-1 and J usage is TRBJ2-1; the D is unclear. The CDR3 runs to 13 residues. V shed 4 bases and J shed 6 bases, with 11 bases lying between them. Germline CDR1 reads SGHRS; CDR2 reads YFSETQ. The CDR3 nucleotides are TGCGCCAGCAGCACTGAGTCACTCAATGAGCAGTTCTTC. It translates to CASSTESLNEQFF.

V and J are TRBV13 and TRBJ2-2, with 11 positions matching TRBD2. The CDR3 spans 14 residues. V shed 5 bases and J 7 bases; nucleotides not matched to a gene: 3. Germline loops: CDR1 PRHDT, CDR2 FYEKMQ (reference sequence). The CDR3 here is CASSPGTSGGELFF. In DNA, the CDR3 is TGTGCCAGCAGCCCCGGGACTAGCGGCGGGGAGCTGTTTTTT.

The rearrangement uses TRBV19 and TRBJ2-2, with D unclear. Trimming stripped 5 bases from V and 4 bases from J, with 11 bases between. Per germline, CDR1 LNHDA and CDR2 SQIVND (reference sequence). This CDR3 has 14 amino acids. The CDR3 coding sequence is TGTGCCAGTAGTTTAGCCCCGGGCACCGGGGAGCTGTTTTTT. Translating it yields CASSLAPGTGELFF. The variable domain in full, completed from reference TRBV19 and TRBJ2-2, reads DGGITQSPKYLFRKEGQNVTLSCEQNLNHDAMYWYRQDPGQGLRLIYYSQIVNDFQKGDIAEGYSVSREKKESFPLTVTSAQKNPTAFYLCASSLAPGTGELFFGEGSRLTVL.

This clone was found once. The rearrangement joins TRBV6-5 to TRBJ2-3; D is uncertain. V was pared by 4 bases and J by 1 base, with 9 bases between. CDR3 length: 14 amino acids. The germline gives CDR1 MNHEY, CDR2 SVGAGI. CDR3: CASSSSTGTDTQYF. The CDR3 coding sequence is TGTGCCAGCAGTTCTAGTACGGGCACAGATACGCAGTATTTT.

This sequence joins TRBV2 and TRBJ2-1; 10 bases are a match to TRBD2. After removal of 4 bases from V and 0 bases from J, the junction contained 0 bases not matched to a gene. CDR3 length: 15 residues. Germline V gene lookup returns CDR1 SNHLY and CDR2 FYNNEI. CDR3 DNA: TGTGCCAGCAGTGTAGCGGGGGGCTCCTACAATGAGCAGTTCTTC. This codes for CASSVAGGSYNEQFF.

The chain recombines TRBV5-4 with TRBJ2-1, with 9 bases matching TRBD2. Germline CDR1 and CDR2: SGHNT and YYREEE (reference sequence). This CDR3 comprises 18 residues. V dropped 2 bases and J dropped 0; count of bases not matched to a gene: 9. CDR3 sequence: CASSLGAGGLSSYNEQFF. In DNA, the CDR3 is TGTGCCAGCAGCTTAGGGGCGGGGGGGTTGAGCTCCTACAATGAGCAGTTCTTC.

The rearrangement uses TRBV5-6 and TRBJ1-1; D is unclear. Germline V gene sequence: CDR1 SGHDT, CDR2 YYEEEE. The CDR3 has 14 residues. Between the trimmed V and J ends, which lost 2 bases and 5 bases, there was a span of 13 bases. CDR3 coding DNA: TGTGCCAGCAGCTTCTGGGCAGGAAGTACTGAAGCTTTCTTT. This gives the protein CASSFWAGSTEAFF.

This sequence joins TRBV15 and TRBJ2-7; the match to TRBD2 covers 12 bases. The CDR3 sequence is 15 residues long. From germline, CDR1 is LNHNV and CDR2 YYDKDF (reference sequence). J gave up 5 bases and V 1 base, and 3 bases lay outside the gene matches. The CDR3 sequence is CATSRGLAGADEQYF. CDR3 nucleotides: TGTGCCACCAGCAGAGGACTAGCGGGGGCCGACGAGCAGTACTTC.

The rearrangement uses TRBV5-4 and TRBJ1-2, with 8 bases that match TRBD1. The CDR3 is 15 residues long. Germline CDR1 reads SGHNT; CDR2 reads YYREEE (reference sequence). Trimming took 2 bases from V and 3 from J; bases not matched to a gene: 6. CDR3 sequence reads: CASSFQGASYYGYTF. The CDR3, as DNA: TGTGCCAGCAGCTTCCAGGGGGCTTCGTACTATGGCTACACCTTC.

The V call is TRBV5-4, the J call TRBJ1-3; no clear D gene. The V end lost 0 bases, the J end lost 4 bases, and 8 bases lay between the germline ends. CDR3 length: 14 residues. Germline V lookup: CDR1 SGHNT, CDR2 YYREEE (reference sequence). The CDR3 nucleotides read TGTGCCAGCAGCTTGGGTGGCGGAGGAAACACCATATATTTT. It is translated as CASSLGGGGNTIYF.

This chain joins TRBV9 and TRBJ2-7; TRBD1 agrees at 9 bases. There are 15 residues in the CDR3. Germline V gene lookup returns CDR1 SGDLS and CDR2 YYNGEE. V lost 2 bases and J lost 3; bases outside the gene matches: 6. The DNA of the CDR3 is TGTGCCAGCAGCGTGACTCTGGGACAGGGCTACGAGCAGTACTTC. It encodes CASSVTLGQGYEQYF.

The CDR3 reads CASSLSLARDNSPLHF. CDR3 nucleotides: TGTGCCAGCAGTTTATCGCTGGCCAGGGATAATTCACCCCTCCACTTT. The V and J genes are TRBV27 and TRBJ1-6; perhaps TRBD1 as D (5 bases). The CDR3 contains 16 residues. Germline values: CDR1 MNHEY, CDR2 SMNVEV (reference sequence). V was shortened by 0 bases and J by 5 bases, with 11 bases between the two germline ends.

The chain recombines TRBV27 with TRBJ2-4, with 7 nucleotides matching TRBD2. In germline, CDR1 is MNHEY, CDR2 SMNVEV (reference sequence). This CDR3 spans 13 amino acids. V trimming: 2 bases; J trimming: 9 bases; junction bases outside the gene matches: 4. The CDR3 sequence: CASSLAGDGIQYF. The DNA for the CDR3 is TGTGCCAGCAGTTTAGCGGGAGATGGCATTCAGTACTTC.

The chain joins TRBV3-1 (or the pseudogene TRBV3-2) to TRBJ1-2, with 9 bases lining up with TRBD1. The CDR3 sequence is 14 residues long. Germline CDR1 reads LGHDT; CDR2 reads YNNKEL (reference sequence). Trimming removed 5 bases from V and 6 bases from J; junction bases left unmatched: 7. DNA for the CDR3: TGTGCCAGCAGCTCACGACAGGGGGTGGATGGCTACACCTTC. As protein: CASSSRQGVDGYTF.

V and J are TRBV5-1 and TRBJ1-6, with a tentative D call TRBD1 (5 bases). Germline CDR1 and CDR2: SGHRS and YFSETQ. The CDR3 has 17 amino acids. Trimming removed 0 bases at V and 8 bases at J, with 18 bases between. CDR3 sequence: CASSLVLREGGDSPLHF. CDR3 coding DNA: TGCGCCAGCAGCTTGGTCCTCAGGGAGGGTGGTGATTCACCCCTCCACTTT.

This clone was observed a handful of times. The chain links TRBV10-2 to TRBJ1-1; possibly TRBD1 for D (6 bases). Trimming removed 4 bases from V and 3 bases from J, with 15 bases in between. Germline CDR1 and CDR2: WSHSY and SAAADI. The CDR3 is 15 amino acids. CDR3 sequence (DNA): TGCGCCAGCAGTGGAACCACAGGGTTGGACACTGAAGCTTTCTTT. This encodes CASSGTTGLDTEAFF.

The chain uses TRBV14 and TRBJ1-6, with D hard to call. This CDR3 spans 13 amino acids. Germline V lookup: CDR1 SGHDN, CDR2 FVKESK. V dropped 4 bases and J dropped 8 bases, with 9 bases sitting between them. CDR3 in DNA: TGTGCCAGCAGCCTGGTAGCTTATTCACCCCTCCACTTT. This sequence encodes CASSLVAYSPLHF.

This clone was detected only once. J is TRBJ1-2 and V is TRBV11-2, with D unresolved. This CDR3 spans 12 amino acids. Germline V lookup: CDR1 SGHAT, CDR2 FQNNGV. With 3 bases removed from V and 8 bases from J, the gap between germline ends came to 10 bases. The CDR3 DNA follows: TGTGCCAGCAGCTTTGCCGCGGGGGGCTACACCTTC. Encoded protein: CASSFAAGGYTF.

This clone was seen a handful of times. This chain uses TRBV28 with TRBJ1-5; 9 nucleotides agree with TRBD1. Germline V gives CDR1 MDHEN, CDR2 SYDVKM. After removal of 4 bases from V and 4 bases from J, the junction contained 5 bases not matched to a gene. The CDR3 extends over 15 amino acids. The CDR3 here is CASSSDRGGNQPQHF. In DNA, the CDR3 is TGTGCCAGCAGTTCGGACAGGGGAGGGAATCAGCCCCAGCATTTT.

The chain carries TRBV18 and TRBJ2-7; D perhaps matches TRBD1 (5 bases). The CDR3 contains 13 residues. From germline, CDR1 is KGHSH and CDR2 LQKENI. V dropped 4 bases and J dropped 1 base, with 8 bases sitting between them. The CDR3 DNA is TGTGCCAGCTCACGGGGCGGTTCCTACGAGCAGTACTTC. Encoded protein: CASSRGGSYEQYF.

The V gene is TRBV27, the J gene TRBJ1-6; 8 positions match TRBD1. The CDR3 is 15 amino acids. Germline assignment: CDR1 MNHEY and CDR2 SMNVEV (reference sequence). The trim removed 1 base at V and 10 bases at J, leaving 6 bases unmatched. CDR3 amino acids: CASSLLGRGRSPLHF. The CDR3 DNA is TGTGCCAGCAGTTTATTAGGCAGGGGGCGATCACCCCTCCACTTT.

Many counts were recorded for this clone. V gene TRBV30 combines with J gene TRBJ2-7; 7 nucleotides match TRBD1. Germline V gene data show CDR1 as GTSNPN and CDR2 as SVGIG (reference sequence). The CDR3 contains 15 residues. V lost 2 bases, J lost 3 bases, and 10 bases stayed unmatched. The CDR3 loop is CAWSRIRQGNYEQYF. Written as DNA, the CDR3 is TGTGCCTGGAGTAGAATTCGACAGGGCAACTACGAGCAGTACTTC.

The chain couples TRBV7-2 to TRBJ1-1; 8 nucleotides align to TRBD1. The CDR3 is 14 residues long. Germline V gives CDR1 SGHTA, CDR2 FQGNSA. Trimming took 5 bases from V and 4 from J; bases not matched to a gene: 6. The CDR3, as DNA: TGTGCCAGCAGCAGACAGGGGCAGGGCACTGAAGCTTTCTTT. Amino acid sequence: CASSRQGQGTEAFF.

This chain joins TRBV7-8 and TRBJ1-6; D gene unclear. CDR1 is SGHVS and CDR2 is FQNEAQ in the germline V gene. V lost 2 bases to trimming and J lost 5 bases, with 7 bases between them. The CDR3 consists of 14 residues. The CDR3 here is CASSLSRDNSPLHF. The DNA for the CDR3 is TGTGCCAGCAGCTTATCCCGGGATAATTCACCCCTCCACTTT.

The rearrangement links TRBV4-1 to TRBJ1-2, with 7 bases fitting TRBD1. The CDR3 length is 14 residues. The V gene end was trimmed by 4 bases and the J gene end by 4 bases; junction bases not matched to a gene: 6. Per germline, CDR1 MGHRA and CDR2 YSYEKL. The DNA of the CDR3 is TGCGCCAGCAGCCTGAGCAGGGGGGTCTATGGCTACACCTTC. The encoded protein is CASSLSRGVYGYTF.

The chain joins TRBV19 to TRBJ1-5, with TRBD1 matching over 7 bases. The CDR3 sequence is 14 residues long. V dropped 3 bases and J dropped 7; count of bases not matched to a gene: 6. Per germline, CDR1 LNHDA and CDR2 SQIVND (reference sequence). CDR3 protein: CASSMGQREQPQHF. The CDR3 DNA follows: TGTGCCAGTAGTATGGGACAGAGAGAGCAGCCCCAGCATTTT.